These 20 T cell receptor beta chains were all obtained from the same sample, sequenced in a study of blood T cell repertoires in COVID-19. Clones were read by immunoSEQ multiplex PCR, and TCRdb kept only the in-frame ones, dropping some. The sample has under 300,000 clones; roughly 90% are singletons. Sequencing was carried out using peripheral blood. All receptors come from a woman in her thirties or forties who had recovered from COVID-19.

J is TRBJ1-2 and V is TRBV9; the match to TRBD1 covers 7 bases. The CDR3 consists of 16 residues. Germline trimming cut 4 bases from V and 4 bases from J; bases unmatched to any gene: 13. CDR1 and CDR2 from the germline V gene are SGDLS and YYNGEE. The CDR3 loop reads CASSPIPGTASYGYTF. The DNA of the CDR3 is TGTGCCAGCAGCCCAATCCCCGGGACAGCAAGCTATGGCTACACCTTC.

This clone was observed once. The chain's CDR3 is CASSYTGQGKNTIYF. As DNA, the CDR3 is TGTGCCAGCAGTTACACCGGACAGGGGAAAAACACCATATATTTT. The chain joins TRBV6-5 to TRBJ1-3, with TRBD1 identical over 9 bases. From germline, CDR1 is MNHEY and CDR2 SVGAGI. V was clipped by 2 bases and J by 6 bases; unmatched bases: 5. The CDR3 length is 15 residues.

In DNA, the CDR3 is TGTGCCAGCAGGGCCACAGGGGGCTCTGGCTACACCTTC. Its protein product is CASRATGGSGYTF. The rearrangement links TRBV12-3 or TRBV12-4 to TRBJ1-2, with 9 bases that match TRBD1. The CDR3 has 13 amino acids. Trimming at V came to 6 bases and at J to 7 bases, leaving 6 bases not matched to a gene.

This chain connects TRBV4-3 to TRBJ1-1; 9 bases line up with TRBD1. The CDR3 spans 15 residues. Looked up from germline, CDR1 is LGHNA and CDR2 is YSLEER. The V segment lost 8 bases and the J segment 5 bases; nucleotides outside the gene matches: 12. The CDR3 DNA reads TGCGCCAGCGGCGATCGACAGGGGGGTTATACTGAAGCTTTCTTT. This sequence encodes CASGDRQGGYTEAFF.

The chain uses TRBV11-2 and TRBJ2-2; D might be TRBD2 (6 bases). Trimming took 2 bases from V and 3 from J, leaving 13 bases between them. The CDR3 loop spans 16 amino acids. The germline V gene encodes CDR1 SGHAT and CDR2 FQNNGV. CDR3 sequence (DNA): TGTGCCAGCAGCTTAACGAGGAGGGGAGACACCGGGGAGCTGTTTTTT. Encoded protein: CASSLTRRGDTGELFF. The full variable domain, with the rest looked up from reference TRBV11-2 and TRBJ2-2, is EAGVAQSPRYKIIEKRQSVAFWCNPISGHATLYWYQQILGQGPKLLIQFQNNGVVDDSQLPKDRFSAERLKGVDSTLKIQPAKLEDSAVYLCASSLTRRGDTGELFFGEGSRLTVL.

The chain couples TRBV7-9 to TRBJ1-6, with 11 bases aligning to TRBD1. This CDR3 has 16 residues. CDR1 is SEHNR, CDR2 FQNEAQ, per germline (reference sequence). V lost 3 bases, J lost 7 bases, and 5 bases stayed unmatched. CDR3 amino acids: CASSLGQGGPNSPLHF. CDR3 nucleotides: TGTGCCAGCAGCTTGGGACAGGGGGGTCCCAATTCACCCCTCCACTTT.

The chain has TRBV4-2 and TRBJ2-3; 8 bases map to TRBD2. Per germline, CDR1 LGHNA and CDR2 YNFKEQ. Trimming at V came to 6 bases and at J to 5 bases, leaving 7 bases not matched to a gene. The CDR3 consists of 14 residues. CDR3 residues: CASSRSGSGDTQYF. The DNA of the CDR3 is TGTGCCAGCAGTAGAAGCGGGAGTGGAGATACGCAGTATTTT.

J is TRBJ2-7 and V is TRBV19, with 8 bases aligning to TRBD2. The germline CDR1 and CDR2 sequences are LNHDA and SQIVND (reference sequence). V shed 5 bases and J 0 bases; nucleotides not matched to a gene: 9. The CDR3 length is 16 residues. The CDR3 DNA reads as TGTGCCAGTAGTCCTCGACTAGCGCGCAGCTCCTACGAGCAGTACTTC. This translates into CASSPRLARSSYEQYF. The variable domain in full, with the rest retrieved from reference TRBV19 and TRBJ2-7, is DGGITQSPKYLFRKEGQNVTLSCEQNLNHDAMYWYRQDPGQGLRLIYYSQIVNDFQKGDIAEGYSVSREKKESFPLTVTSAQKNPTAFYLCASSPRLARSSYEQYFGPGTRLTVT.

The chain couples TRBV7-2 to TRBJ2-2, with D possibly being TRBD1 (6 bases). Deletions cut 3 bases from V and 3 bases from J, with 11 bases between. The CDR3 length is 15 residues. Germline V gives CDR1 SGHTA, CDR2 FQGNSA. The DNA of the CDR3 is TGTGCCAGCAGCTTCCCTGAGGGGGACACCGGGGAGCTGTTTTTT. It translates to CASSFPEGDTGELFF.

The CDR3 spells CASSPGQGNRNIQYF. CDR3 DNA sequence: TGTGCCAGCAGCCCCGGACAGGGTAATAGAAACATTCAGTACTTC. This chain links TRBV5-4 with TRBJ2-4; 8 positions agree with TRBD1. The CDR3 is made up of 15 amino acids. V was clipped by 4 bases and J by 6 bases; unmatched bases: 9. The germline gives CDR1 SGHNT, CDR2 YYREEE (reference sequence).

The rearrangement joins TRBV11-2 to TRBJ2-3; 16 bases line up with TRBD2. Germline CDR1 is SGHAT and CDR2 is FQNNGV. Germline trimming cut 5 bases from V and 5 bases from J; bases unmatched to any gene: 4. CDR3 length: 16 amino acids. The CDR3 region has the DNA TGTGCCAGCAGCCCGGGACTAGCGGGAGGGCAAGATACGCAGTATTTT. It specifies CASSPGLAGGQDTQYF.

CDR3 sequence (DNA): TGTGCCAGCAGTCTACCAACAGGGGGCACTAATGAAAAACTGTTTTTT. Translating it yields CASSLPTGGTNEKLFF. V usage is TRBV28 and J usage is TRBJ1-4; 9 bases match TRBD1. In germline, CDR1 is MDHEN, CDR2 SYDVKM. J lost 2 bases, V lost 5 bases, and 6 bases had no gene match. This CDR3 contains 16 residues.

This clone showed up just once. Here the CDR3 DNA reads TGTGCCAGCAGCGTGTCCGGGGGGATAACAAGCTATGGCTACACCTTC. Its translation: CASSVSGGITSYGYTF. The chain joins TRBV7-9 to TRBJ1-2, with D possibly being TRBD1 (5 bases). There are 16 residues in the CDR3. The germline gives CDR1 SEHNR, CDR2 FQNEAQ (reference sequence). V was shortened by 5 bases and J by 4 bases, with 20 bases between the two germline ends.

The rearrangement joins TRBV7-2 to TRBJ2-7; TRBD1 matches 7 bases. CDR1 is SGHTA, CDR2 FQGNSA, per germline. Unmatched junction bases numbered 9, after V lost 5 bases and J lost 2 bases. The CDR3 spans 15 residues. The CDR3, as DNA: TGTGCCAGCAGCCCCTCCGGGACAGTCGCCTACGAGCAGTACTTC. Amino acid sequence: CASSPSGTVAYEQYF.

This chain joins TRBV19 and TRBJ2-3, with D perhaps TRBD1 (5 bases). The CDR3 sequence is 13 residues long. V shed 3 bases and J shed 4 bases, with 8 bases lying between them. Per the germline V gene, CDR1 is LNHDA and CDR2 is SQIVND (reference sequence). CDR3 amino acids: CASSIGAADTQYF. CDR3 DNA: TGTGCCAGTAGTATTGGGGCGGCAGATACGCAGTATTTT.

The chain is built from TRBV15 and TRBJ2-7, with unresolved D. Looked up from germline, CDR1 is LNHNV and CDR2 is YYDKDF (reference sequence). The ends were cut back, 3 bases at V and 2 bases at J, with 8 bases in the middle. CDR3 length: 13 residues. The CDR3, as DNA: TGTGCCACCAGCAGGGAGTGGACCTACGAGCAGTACTTC. This sequence encodes CATSREWTYEQYF.

This clone was counted once. The chain uses TRBV24-1 and TRBJ2-2; D not certain. The CDR3 contains 16 residues. Trimming removed 0 bases from V and 7 bases from J, with 14 bases in between. Germline V gene lookup returns CDR1 KGHDR and CDR2 SFDVKD. The DNA of the CDR3 is TGTGCCACCAGTGATTTGCGCCAGTCGTCGGGCGGGGAGCTGTTTTTT. This sequence encodes CATSDLRQSSGGELFF.

V usage is TRBV18 and J usage is TRBJ1-2; no clear D gene. V gave up 2 bases and J gave up 1 base, with 5 bases separating them. CDR1 and CDR2 from the germline V gene are KGHSH and LQKENI. The CDR3 sequence is 13 residues long. CDR3: CASSPGLNYGYTF. DNA of the CDR3: TGTGCCAGCTCACCAGGCCTTAACTATGGCTACACCTTC. Combining the CDR3 with reference TRBV18 and TRBJ1-2 gives the whole variable domain NAGVMQNPRHLVRRRGQEARLRCSPMKGHSHVYWYRQLPEEGLKFMVYLQKENIIDESGMPKERFSAEFPKEGPSILRIQQVVRGDSAAYFCASSPGLNYGYTFGSGTRLTVV.

The rearrangement uses TRBV19 and TRBJ1-2; 9 bases are shared with TRBD1. Germline V gene lookup returns CDR1 LNHDA and CDR2 SQIVND (reference sequence). V shed 5 bases, J shed 4 bases, and the junction held 2 bases outside the gene matches. This CDR3 region has 13 residues. As DNA, the CDR3 is TGTGCCAGTAGTCCGGACAGGGGCTATGGCTACACCTTC. It yields the protein CASSPDRGYGYTF.

The chain combines TRBV6-1 with TRBJ1-2; D call uncertain. The V end was cut by 9 bases, the J end by 2 bases, with 10 bases between. The CDR3 sequence is 12 residues long. The V gene's germline CDR1 is MNHNS and CDR2 SASEGT. DNA of the CDR3: TGTGCCAGTTTCGATCTAAACTATGGCTACACCTTC. It codes for CASFDLNYGYTF.